This T cell receptor (beta chain) originates from a study of identical twins. The CDR3 covers 14 residues. Trimming removed 6 bases from V and 3 bases from J; junction bases left unmatched: 3. TCRdb used MiXCR to reprocess the 5' RACE reads, holding one entry per CDR3 protein. Seen here are 600,000 to 700,000 distinct CDR3 sequences, approximately 21% observed once, and the top ten hold around 4.4%. This clonotype was recorded at least ten times. These records were also assigned to another study, of T cells expressing NK-cell markers.

This clonotype was sampled from a woman aged 18-30 years in good health. The sequencing input was PBMCs. V usage is TRBV12-3 or TRBV12-4 and J usage is TRBJ2-5; 11 bases line up with TRBD2. Written as DNA, the CDR3 is TGTGCCAGCAGCTTTAGCGGGGGGGAAGAGACCCAGTACTTC. It encodes CASSFSGGEETQYF.